The T cell receptor (beta chain) under discussion was sequenced for a study of spatial heterogeneity in lung cancer (dated by TCRdb to about 2019). Background for the entire study: Beta-chain transcripts were consistently detected in greater numbers than alpha-chain transcripts, which likely reflects a higher abundance of beta-chain transcripts. Both alpha and beta chains were TCR-sequenced in samples taken at surgery, namely 220 tumor regions, around 61 matched nontumor lung samples and roughly 56 PBMC samples. In the raw uncorrected reads, each unique combination of TCR and UMI appeared more than ten times on average. TCR repertoire features were related to nonsynonymous mutation counts determined by whole-exome sequencing of tumor tissue. In non-small cell lung cancer, the study made a quantitative comparison of TCR alpha and beta repertoires among multiple tumor regions, matched nontumor lung and blood. Overall results and qualifications from the work: Ubiquitous expanded tumor TCRs were detected in blood more often at tumor resection than at routine follow-up. Additional single-cell paired TCR alpha and beta sequencing was considered necessary to confirm, at a functional level, the hypothesis that regional TCRs recognize regional mutations.

Details on this clonotype: Its antigen is not yet known. One base away there is no much larger clone; base qualities are not given.

The sample's time point label, decoded: sample taken at primary tumor resection. Whole RNA extracted from tumor and nontumor lung tissue, or from cryopreserved PBMC samples, was used for TCR sequencing without cell sorting. Donors were around 69 patients with early-stage, untreated non-small cell lung cancer from the lung TRACERx cohort. Only patients for whom sufficient RNA was available from at least two tumor regions were selected for TCR sequencing. Measured from the cysteine to the phenylalanine, the CDR3 is 15 residues long. This entry keeps only the CDR3 DNA: 45 bases, framed from base 1. Trimming at the junction amounts to 1 base on V and 5 bases on J, and the germline ends lie 14 bases apart. The germline V gene (reference sequence) supplies CDR1 SSHAT and CDR2 FNYEAQ. Receptor amplification or capture employed 5' RACE. Instrument used: NextSeq 500. In the TCR library protocol, a unique molecular identifier was attached to each TCR cDNA molecule so that PCR and sequencing errors could be corrected. The original pipeline was this. Decombinator tools were used for TCR identification, UMI-based error correction and CDR3 extraction. Expanded TCRs were defined as those above a frequency of 2 per 1,000, corresponding to the top 1% of the tumor frequency distribution. Rényi diversity was computed with the R vegan package after subsampling each repertoire 100 times to 5,000 TCRs. To build CDR3 similarity networks, amino acid triplet string-kernel similarity was used, and CDR3s were connected when their pairwise similarity was above 0.82. Through fastp at Q25 and MiXCR, TCRdb rebuilt clones from the public reads, retaining in-frame beta chains. CDR3 protein sequences are deduplicated, and each keeps its most common genes and DNA. These V and J calls originate from TCRdb's pipeline instead of the authors' own analysis. This sample comprises around 75,000 distinct CDR3 sequences, about an eighth of them detected only once. The leading ten clones occupy more than 5.5% of the sample.

The sequencing used PBMCs, collected at surgery. The receptor comes from a male donor with early-stage non-small cell lung cancer. This receptor chain uses TRBV7-7 and TRBJ2-5, and the D gene may be TRBD2, 6 bases matching. The DNA sequence is TGTGCCAGCAGCTTAGGGTCTAACGGGAGCGAGACCCAGTACTTC. Translated, this gives CASSLGSNGSETQYF.